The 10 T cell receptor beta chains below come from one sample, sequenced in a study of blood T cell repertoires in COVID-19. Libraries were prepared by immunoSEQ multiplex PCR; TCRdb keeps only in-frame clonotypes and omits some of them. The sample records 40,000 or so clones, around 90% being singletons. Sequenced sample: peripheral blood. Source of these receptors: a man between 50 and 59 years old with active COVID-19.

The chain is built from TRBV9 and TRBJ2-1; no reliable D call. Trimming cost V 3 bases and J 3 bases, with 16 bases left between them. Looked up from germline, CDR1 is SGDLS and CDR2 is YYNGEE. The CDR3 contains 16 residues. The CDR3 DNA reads TGTGCCAGCAGCGCAAACCGGGTGGTTAACTACAATGAGCAGTTCTTC. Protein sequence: CASSANRVVNYNEQFF.

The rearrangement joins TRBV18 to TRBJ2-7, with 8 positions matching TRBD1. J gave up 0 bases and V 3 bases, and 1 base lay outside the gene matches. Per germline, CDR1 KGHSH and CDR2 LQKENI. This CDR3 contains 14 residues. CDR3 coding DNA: TGTGCCAGCTCACCGGGACAGGCCTCCTACGAGCAGTACTTC. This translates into CASSPGQASYEQYF.

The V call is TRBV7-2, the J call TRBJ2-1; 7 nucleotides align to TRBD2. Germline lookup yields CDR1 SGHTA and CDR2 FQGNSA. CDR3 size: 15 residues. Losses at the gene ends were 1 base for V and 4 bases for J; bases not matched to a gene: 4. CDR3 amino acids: CASSLEASGYNEQFF. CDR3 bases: TGTGCCAGCAGCTTAGAAGCTAGCGGTTACAATGAGCAGTTCTTC. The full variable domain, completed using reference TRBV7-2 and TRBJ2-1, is GAGVSQSPSNKVTEKGKDVELRCDPISGHTALYWYRQSLGQGLEFLIYFQGNSAPDKSGLPSDRFSAERTGGSVSTLTIQRTQQEDSAVYLCASSLEASGYNEQFFGPGTRLTVL.

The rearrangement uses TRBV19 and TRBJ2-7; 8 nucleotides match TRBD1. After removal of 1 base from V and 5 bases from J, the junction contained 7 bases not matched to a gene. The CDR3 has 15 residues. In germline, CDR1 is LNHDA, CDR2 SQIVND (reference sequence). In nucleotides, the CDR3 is TGTGCCAGTAGTATAGCCCAGGGGGCGTTAAACGAGCAGTACTTC. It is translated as CASSIAQGALNEQYF.

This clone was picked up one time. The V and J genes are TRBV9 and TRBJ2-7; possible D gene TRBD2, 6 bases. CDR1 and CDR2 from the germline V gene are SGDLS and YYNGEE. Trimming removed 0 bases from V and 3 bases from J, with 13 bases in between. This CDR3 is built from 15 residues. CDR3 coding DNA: TGTGCCAGCAGCGTAGCTGAGGAGGGGAACTACGAGCAGTACTTC. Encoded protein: CASSVAEEGNYEQYF.

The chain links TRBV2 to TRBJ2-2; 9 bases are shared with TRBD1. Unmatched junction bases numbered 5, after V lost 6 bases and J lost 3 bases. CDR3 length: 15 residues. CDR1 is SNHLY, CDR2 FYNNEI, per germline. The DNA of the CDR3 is TGTGCCAGCAGGCCCAGACAGGGGGACACCGGGGAGCTGTTTTTT. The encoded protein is CASRPRQGDTGELFF. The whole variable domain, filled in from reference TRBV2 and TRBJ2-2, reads EPEVTQTPSHQVTQMGQEVILRCVPISNHLYFYWYRQILGQKVEFLVSFYNNEISEKSEIFDDQFSVERPDGSNFTLKIRSTKLEDSAMYFCASRPRQGDTGELFFGEGSRLTVL.

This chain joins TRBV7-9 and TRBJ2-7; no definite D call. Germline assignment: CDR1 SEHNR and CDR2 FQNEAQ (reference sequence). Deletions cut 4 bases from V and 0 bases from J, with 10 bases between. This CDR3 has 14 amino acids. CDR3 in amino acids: CASSWASSSYEQYF. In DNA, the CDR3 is TGTGCCAGCAGCTGGGCTTCGAGCTCCTACGAGCAGTACTTC.

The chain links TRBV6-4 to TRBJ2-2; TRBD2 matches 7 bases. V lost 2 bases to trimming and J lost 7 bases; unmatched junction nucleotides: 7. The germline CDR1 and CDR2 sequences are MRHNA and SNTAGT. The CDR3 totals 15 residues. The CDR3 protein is CASSDRAGESGELFF. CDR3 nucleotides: TGTGCCAGCAGTGACCGGGCGGGAGAGAGCGGGGAGCTGTTTTTT.

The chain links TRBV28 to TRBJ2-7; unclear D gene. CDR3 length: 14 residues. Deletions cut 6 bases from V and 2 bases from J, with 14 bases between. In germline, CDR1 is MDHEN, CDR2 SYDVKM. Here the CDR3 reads CASSPRLEAYEQYF. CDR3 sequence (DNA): TGTGCCAGCAGCCCCCGACTTGAGGCCTACGAGCAGTACTTC.

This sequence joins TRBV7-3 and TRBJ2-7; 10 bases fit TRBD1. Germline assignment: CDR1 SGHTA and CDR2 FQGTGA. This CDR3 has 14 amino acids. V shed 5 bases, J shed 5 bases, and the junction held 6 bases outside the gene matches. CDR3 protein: CASSADRGSNEQYF. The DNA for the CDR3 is TGTGCCAGCAGCGCGGACAGGGGGAGCAACGAGCAGTACTTC. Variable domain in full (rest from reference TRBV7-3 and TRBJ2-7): GAGVSQTPSNKVTEKGKYVELRCDPISGHTALYWYRQSLGQGPEFLIYFQGTGAADDSGLPNDRFFAVRPEGSVSTLKIQRTERGDSAVYLCASSADRGSNEQYFGPGTRLTVT.